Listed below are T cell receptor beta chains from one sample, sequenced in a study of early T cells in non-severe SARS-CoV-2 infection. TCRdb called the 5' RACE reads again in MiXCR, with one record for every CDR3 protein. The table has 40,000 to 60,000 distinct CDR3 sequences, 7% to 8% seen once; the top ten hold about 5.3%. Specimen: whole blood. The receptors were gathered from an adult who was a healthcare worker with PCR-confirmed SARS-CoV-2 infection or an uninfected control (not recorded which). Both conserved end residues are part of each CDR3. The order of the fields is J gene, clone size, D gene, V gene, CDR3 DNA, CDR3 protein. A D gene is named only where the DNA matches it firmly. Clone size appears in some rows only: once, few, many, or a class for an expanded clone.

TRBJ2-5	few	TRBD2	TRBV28	TGTGCCAGCAGTCCAACCCCGGGACTAGCGGAAGAGACCCAGTACTTC	CASSPTPGLAEETQYF
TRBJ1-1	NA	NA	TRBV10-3	TGTGCCATCAGTGATACGGGGGACACTGAAGCTTTCTTT	CAISDTGDTEAFF
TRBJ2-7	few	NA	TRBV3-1	TGTGCCAGCAGCAAACGGACGGTTACCTACGAGCAGTACTTC	CASSKRTVTYEQYF
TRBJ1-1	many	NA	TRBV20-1	TGCAGTGCTAGAGAGGACTCGTCGAACACTGAAGCTTTCTTT	CSAREDSSNTEAFF
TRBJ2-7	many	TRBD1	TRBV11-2	TGTGCCAGCAGCTCAAGAAGGACAGGGACCTACGAGCAGTACTTC	CASSSRRTGTYEQYF
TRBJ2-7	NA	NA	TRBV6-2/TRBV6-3	TGTGCCAGCAGTTACGGGGGCAGAGCCTACGAGCAGTACTTC	CASSYGGRAYEQYF
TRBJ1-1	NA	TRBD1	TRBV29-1	TGCAGCGGCAGTGGGGACAGGGGGCTGGTGAACACTGAAGCTTTCTTT	CSGSGDRGLVNTEAFF
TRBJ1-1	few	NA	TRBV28	TGTGCCAGCAGTCCTAGTCCTGGGATCACTGAAGCTTTCTTT	CASSPSPGITEAFF
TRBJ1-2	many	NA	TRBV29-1	TGCAGCGTCCTTATGGACACAAACTATGGCTACACCTTC	CSVLMDTNYGYTF
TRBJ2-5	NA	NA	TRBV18	TGTGTCAGCTCACCGGGCCAAGAGACCCAGTACTTC	CVSSPGQETQYF
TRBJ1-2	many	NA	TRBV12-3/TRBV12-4	TGTGCCAGCAGTTTTATGGACAGAATTTTCTATGGCTACACCTTC	CASSFMDRIFYGYTF
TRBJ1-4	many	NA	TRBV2	TGTGCCAGCAGGGTGACAGAAAATGAAAAACTGTTTTTT	CASRVTENEKLFF
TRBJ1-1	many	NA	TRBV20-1	TGCAGTGCTATTGGGCGTGAAGCTTTCTTT	CSAIGREAFF
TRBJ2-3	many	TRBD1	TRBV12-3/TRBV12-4	TGTGCCAGCAGTACAGGGGACCCGGGCACAGATACGCAGTATTTT	CASSTGDPGTDTQYF
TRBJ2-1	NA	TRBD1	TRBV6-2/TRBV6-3	TGTGCCAGCAGAAACGGACAGGGAAGCTCCTACAATGAGCAGTTCTTC	CASRNGQGSSYNEQFF
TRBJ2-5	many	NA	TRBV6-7	TGTGCCAGCAGTTACGGGGGGAACCAACAAGAGACCCAGTACTTC	CASSYGGNQQETQYF
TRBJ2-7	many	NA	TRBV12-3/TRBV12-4	TGTGCCAGCAGCTCGACAGCTGCCTACGAGCAGTACTTC	CASSSTAAYEQYF
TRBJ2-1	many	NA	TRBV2	TGTGCCAGCATTATGACACAGGAGATCTCCTACAATGAGCAGTTCTTC	CASIMTQEISYNEQFF
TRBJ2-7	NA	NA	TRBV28	TGTGCCAACACTACCCCCCAGGGGGGTGGGCACGAGCAGTACTTC	CANTTPQGGGHEQYF
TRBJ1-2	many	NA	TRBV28	TGTGCCAGCAGTTTAGGGGGCAGGGGAACCGTCTATGGCTACACCTTC	CASSLGGRGTVYGYTF
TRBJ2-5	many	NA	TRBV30	TGTGCCTGGAGGGATATGGAGACCCAGTACTTC	CAWRDMETQYF
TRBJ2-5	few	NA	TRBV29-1	TGCAGCGTTTGCCCCGAGATCACAGGGTTTCAAGAGACCCAGTACTTC	CSVCPEITGFQETQYF
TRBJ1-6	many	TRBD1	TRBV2	TGTGCCAGCAGGCACCCGGGACAGGGAATGAATGATTCACCCCTCCACTTT	CASRHPGQGMNDSPLHF
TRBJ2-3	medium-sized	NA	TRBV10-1	TGCGCCAGCAGTGAGTCTTTGGCAGATACGCAGTATTTT	CASSESLADTQYF
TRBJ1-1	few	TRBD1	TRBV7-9	TGTGCCAGCAGTTACGCTTCAGGGGGCACTGAAGCTTTCTTT	CASSYASGGTEAFF
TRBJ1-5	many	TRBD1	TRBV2	TGTGCCAGCGGCGGGACAGGGTACCAGCCCCAGCATTTT	CASGGTGYQPQHF
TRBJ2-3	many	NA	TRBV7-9	TGTGCCAGCAGCTTATCGGGACTTCTCACAGATACGCAGTATTTT	CASSLSGLLTDTQYF
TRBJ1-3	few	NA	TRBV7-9	TGTGCCAGCAGCTTAGGAGACCTCATCTCTGGAAACACCATATATTTT	CASSLGDLISGNTIYF
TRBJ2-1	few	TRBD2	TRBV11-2	TGTGCCAGCAGCCCAGCGGGGGGGTTCTACAATGAGCAGTTCTTC	CASSPAGGFYNEQFF
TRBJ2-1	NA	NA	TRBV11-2	TGTGCCAGCAGCTTGGTAGCAGGGAGCTCCTACAATGAGCAGTTCTTC	CASSLVAGSSYNEQFF
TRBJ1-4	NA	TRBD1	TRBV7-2	TGTGCCAGCAGCTATTCCGGGACAGTGGGTGAAAAACTGTTTTTT	CASSYSGTVGEKLFF